This entry lists 10 T cell receptor beta chains sequenced from one sample in a study of OX40 agonist ivuxolimab in advanced cancers. This table comes from immunoSEQ multiplex PCR, and its TCRdb copy is limited to in-frame clones, with some not included. The repertoire includes about 33,000 clones, 84% of them detected once, and 10% to 15% sits in the top ten. This material consisted of CD4+ or CD8+ T cells sorted from blood, taken in a trial of the OX40 agonist ivuxolimab. These receptor sequences come from an adult with an advanced solid tumor such as melanoma, head and neck, liver or kidney cancer.

This sequence joins TRBV2 and TRBJ2-5, with unresolved D. The CDR3 totals 11 residues. The V gene's germline CDR1 is SNHLY and CDR2 FYNNEI. V was pared by 7 bases and J by 2 bases, with 5 bases between. CDR3 residues: CASKKQETQYF. DNA for the CDR3: TGTGCCAGCAAAAAACAAGAGACCCAGTACTTC.

The J gene is TRBJ2-7, the V gene TRBV5-4, with 8 bases aligning to TRBD2. CDR3 length: 15 residues. The germline gives CDR1 SGHNT, CDR2 YYREEE (reference sequence). The ends lost 2 bases at V and 3 bases at J; junction bases unmatched: 7. CDR3 nucleotides: TGTGCCAGCAGCTTTGAAGCGGGGGAATACTACGAGCAGTACTTC. It is translated as CASSFEAGEYYEQYF.

This clone is classed as medium-sized. The genes are TRBV27 and TRBJ2-1, with 11 bases identical to TRBD2. V lost 6 bases, J lost 3 bases, and 7 bases stayed unmatched. In germline, CDR1 is MNHEY, CDR2 SMNVEV (reference sequence). The CDR3 is 16 residues long. The CDR3: CASSSGTSGYYNEQFF. The CDR3 DNA is TGTGCCAGCAGCTCCGGGACTAGCGGTTACTACAATGAGCAGTTCTTC.

V usage is TRBV4-1 and J usage is TRBJ2-3, with 8 bases identical to TRBD2. The CDR3 is 18 amino acids. With V trimmed by 0 bases and J by 3 bases, 11 bases remained unmatched. From germline, CDR1 is MGHRA and CDR2 YSYEKL. This CDR3 reads CASSQDPSGGFLTDTQYF. The CDR3 nucleotides are TGCGCCAGCAGCCAAGACCCGAGCGGGGGCTTCTTGACAGATACGCAGTATTTT.

The V call is TRBV5-8, the J call TRBJ1-5; no firm D call. CDR1 is SGHTS and CDR2 is YDEGEE in the germline V gene. This CDR3 contains 13 residues. The ends were cut back, 4 bases at V and 3 bases at J, with 8 bases in the middle. The CDR3 sequence is CASSQAPNQPQHF. For the CDR3, the DNA is TGTGCCAGCAGCCAGGCCCCCAATCAGCCCCAGCATTTT.

This chain links TRBV30 with TRBJ1-5; TRBD1 agrees at 9 bases. Germline CDR1 GTSNPN, CDR2 SVGIG (reference sequence). This CDR3 is 18 amino acids long. The V and J ends lost 3 bases and 2 bases, in that order; junction bases with no gene match: 14. The CDR3 loop is CAWSDGTGPIRGNQPQHF. The CDR3 DNA reads as TGTGCCTGGAGCGACGGGACAGGGCCAATCCGGGGCAATCAGCCCCAGCATTTT.

The chain combines TRBV29-1 with TRBJ1-2, with D possibly TRBD1 on 5 matching bases. Germline assignment: CDR1 SQVTM and CDR2 ANQGSEA. V gave up 2 bases and J gave up 2 bases, with 15 bases separating them. This CDR3 has 15 amino acids. The CDR3 DNA is TGCAGCGTTGAATTTGAGGGGTCGGTGAACTATGGCTACACCTTC. Its translation is CSVEFEGSVNYGYTF.

The gene calls are TRBV27 and TRBJ2-7; D assignment may be TRBD1 or TRBD2 (5 bases each). Trimming left V 5 bases short and J 3 bases short, with 11 bases between. This CDR3 comprises 13 residues. Germline CDR1 MNHEY, CDR2 SMNVEV (reference sequence). This chain's CDR3 is CASSTGTGYEQYF. The CDR3 coding sequence is TGTGCCAGCAGTACTGGGACGGGCTACGAGCAGTACTTC.

This clone was seen only once. The chain employs TRBV6-4 and TRBJ1-5, with D possibly matching TRBD1 (6 bases). Germline CDR1 and CDR2: MRHNA and SNTAGT. The CDR3 spans 22 residues. The ends were cut back, 0 bases at V and 2 bases at J, with 29 bases in the middle. The CDR3 sequence is CASSDSVDWGQGTSWGNQPQHF. The CDR3, as DNA: TGTGCCAGCAGTGACTCAGTGGATTGGGGACAAGGGACCTCCTGGGGCAATCAGCCCCAGCATTTT.

The CDR3 bases are TGTGCCAGCAGCCAAGATCTCGGGAGGGGGTACAATGAGCAGTTCTTC. This gives the protein CASSQDLGRGYNEQFF. The chain combines TRBV4-2 with TRBJ2-1; 8 bases match TRBD2. The ends lost 0 bases at V and 4 bases at J; junction bases unmatched: 5. The CDR3 covers 16 residues. CDR1 is LGHNA, CDR2 YNFKEQ, per germline.